The 8 T cell receptor beta chains below all came from one sample that was sequenced in a study of T cell clonotyping in hematopoietic cell transplantation. Profiled with immunoSEQ multiplex PCR; TCRdb holds only in-frame clones, not every one. The data show roughly 4,400 clones, about 80% seen once. The sequencing here drew on peripheral blood mononuclear cells, taken 100 days after allogeneic stem cell transplant. The receptors were sampled from a male patient between 45 and 60 years old who had an allogeneic stem cell transplant from an unrelated donor, so the T cells may come from the graft donor. Some clones in this sample may be carry-over from other donors' samples.

The CDR3 DNA sequence: TGTGCCAGCAGTTTCTCGGACAGGGGGCCAGATACGCAGTATTTT. This encodes CASSFSDRGPDTQYF. The rearrangement links TRBV27 to TRBJ2-3; TRBD1 agrees at 11 bases. Unmatched junction bases numbered 3, after V lost 3 bases and J lost 4 bases. The CDR3 is 15 amino acids. CDR1 and CDR2 from the germline V gene are MNHEY and SMNVEV (reference sequence).

The rearrangement uses TRBV9 and TRBJ2-2; D may be TRBD2 (6 bases). CDR1 and CDR2 (germline): SGDLS, YYNGEE. V lost 6 bases to trimming and J lost 1 base, with 16 bases between them. The CDR3 has 16 amino acids. The DNA of the CDR3 is TGTGCCAGCAACTACGGGAGCGGGCGGAACACCGGGGAGCTGTTTTTT. It encodes CASNYGSGRNTGELFF. The full variable domain, its missing parts supplied by reference TRBV9 and TRBJ2-2, is DSGVTQTPKHLITATGQRVTLRCSPRSGDLSVYWYQQSLDQGLQFLIQYYNGEERAKGNILERFSAQQFPDLHSELNLSSLELGDSALYFCASNYGSGRNTGELFFGEGSRLTVL.

The V and J genes are TRBV18 and TRBJ1-1; D is perhaps TRBD1 (6 bases). The germline gives CDR1 KGHSH, CDR2 LQKENI. The V and J ends lost 1 base and 5 bases respectively, with 11 bases between them. This CDR3 contains 14 residues. The CDR3 region is CASSPQGQRTEAFF. The CDR3 DNA reads as TGTGCCAGCTCACCACAGGGACAAAGAACTGAAGCTTTCTTT.

The chain links TRBV14 to TRBJ2-5; 12 nucleotides line up with TRBD2. Germline values: CDR1 SGHDN, CDR2 FVKESK. The V gene end was trimmed by 0 bases and the J gene end by 3 bases; junction bases not matched to a gene: 14. This CDR3 comprises 20 residues. As DNA, the CDR3 is TGTGCCAGCAGCCAAGATCCGGCGGGTCTAGCGGGAGGGAAAGAAGAGACCCAGTACTTC. Translating it yields CASSQDPAGLAGGKEETQYF.

V usage is TRBV30 and J usage is TRBJ2-1; D is unclear. This CDR3 has 15 residues. Trimming pared 6 bases from V and 0 bases from J, leaving 15 bases between. CDR1 GTSNPN and CDR2 SVGIG come from the germline V gene (reference sequence). The DNA for the CDR3 is TGTGCCTGCAACATACGAAATAGCTCCTACAATGAGCAGTTCTTC. Its translation is CACNIRNSSYNEQFF.

The rearrangement uses TRBV11-2 and TRBJ1-3; D is perhaps TRBD1 (6 bases). Looked up from germline, CDR1 is SGHAT and CDR2 is FQNNGV. V shed 1 base and J shed 2 bases, with 12 bases lying between them. The CDR3 is 16 amino acids. CDR3 sequence (DNA): TGTGCCAGCAGCTTAGGGGGGGCTTATCCTGGAAACACCATATATTTT. Translated: CASSLGGAYPGNTIYF.

This chain uses TRBV6-5 with TRBJ1-4; 8 nucleotides line up with TRBD1. The CDR3 totals 12 residues. Germline V gene sequence: CDR1 MNHEY, CDR2 SVGAGI. The V segment lost 5 bases and the J segment 15 bases; nucleotides outside the gene matches: 8. In DNA form, the CDR3 reads TGTGCCAGCAGTGAGCGACAGGGGAGGATGTTTTTT. This gives the protein CASSERQGRMFF.

The J gene is TRBJ2-7, the V gene TRBV7-6; no clear D. The CDR3 has 13 amino acids. Trimming left V 1 base short and J 2 bases short, with 6 bases between. The germline CDR1 and CDR2 sequences are SGHVS and FNYEAQ. In DNA, the CDR3 is TGTGCCAGCAGCTTAGAGGTTCCCTACGAGCAGTACTTC. As protein: CASSLEVPYEQYF.